The source of this T cell receptor (beta chain) is a study of OX40 agonist ivuxolimab in advanced cancers. On this clone: Its antigen is as yet unknown.

Researchers took blood at baseline, on cycle 4 day 1, and on cycle 7 day 1. The CDR3 runs 12 residues. From germline, CDR1 is SGDLS and CDR2 YYNGEE. V shed 3 bases, J shed 7 bases, and the junction held 4 bases outside the gene matches. Data came from immunoSEQ multiplex PCR; TCRdb stores just in-frame clones and leaves some out. The sample lists roughly 12,000 clones; 70% to 90% were seen once. The study, taken as a whole, reports: CD4+ and CD8+ blood T cells expanded clonally by week 6 at 0.1 to 3.0 mg/kg.

This sequence joins TRBV9 and TRBJ2-7; 7 positions match TRBD1. This specimen was CD4+ or CD8+ T cells sorted from blood, taken in a trial of the OX40 agonist ivuxolimab. This clonotype was obtained from an adult with an advanced solid tumor such as melanoma, head and neck, liver or kidney cancer. Written as DNA, the CDR3 is TGTGCCAGCAGCGAAGGGGGCAAGGAGCAGTACTTC. Its translation: CASSEGGKEQYF. Variable domain in full (rest from reference TRBV9 and TRBJ2-7): DSGVTQTPKHLITATGQRVTLRCSPRSGDLSVYWYQQSLDQGLQFLIQYYNGEERAKGNILERFSAQQFPDLHSELNLSSLELGDSALYFCASSEGGKEQYFGPGTRLTVT.